This is a list of T cell receptor beta chains from one sample in a study of blood T cell repertoires in COVID-19. The table came from immunoSEQ multiplex PCR; TCRdb's copy has only in-frame clones and leaves some out. There are about 100,000 clones in the sample; 85% to 90% occur only once, and roughly 4.6% lies in the top ten. Sequenced input: peripheral blood. The origin of the receptors is a human donor in a cohort sampled during active COVID-19. CDR3s include the opening cysteine and the closing phenylalanine or tryptophan. The order of the fields is clone size, J gene, V gene, D gene, CDR3 DNA, CDR3 protein. D genes are given only for firm matches. Size tells how often a clone was seen (once, few, many) or the class of an expanded clone, and some rows leave it out.

clone_size: NA
j_call: TRBJ2-2
v_call: TRBV4-1
d_call: NA
cdr3_nt: TGCGCCAGCAGCCTCGAACCCCCAGGGTCCGGGGAGCTGTTTTTT
cdr3_aa: CASSLEPPGSGELFF

clone_size: NA
j_call: TRBJ2-1
v_call: TRBV28
d_call: NA
cdr3_nt: TGTGCCAGCGCCCGGGGAGATATTTCACGGAATGAGCAGTTCTTC
cdr3_aa: CASARGDISRNEQFF

clone_size: large
j_call: TRBJ1-1
v_call: TRBV7-9
d_call: TRBD1
cdr3_nt: TGTGCCAGCAGCTCAAAACAGGGGGTCACTGAAGCTTTCTTT
cdr3_aa: CASSSKQGVTEAFF

clone_size: NA
j_call: TRBJ2-3
v_call: TRBV24-1
d_call: TRBD2
cdr3_nt: TGTGCCACCAGCGGGACTAGCGTTCACGGAGCAGATACGCAGTATTTT
cdr3_aa: CATSGTSVHGADTQYF

clone_size: NA
j_call: TRBJ2-7
v_call: TRBV7-6
d_call: NA
cdr3_nt: TGTGCCAGCAGCCCCATTCCTGAGGACTACGAGCAGTACTTC
cdr3_aa: CASSPIPEDYEQYF

clone_size: NA
j_call: TRBJ2-3
v_call: TRBV6-6
d_call: NA
cdr3_nt: TGTGCCAGCAGTTACTCCAGACAGGTCACAGATACGCAGTATTTT
cdr3_aa: CASSYSRQVTDTQYF

clone_size: NA
j_call: TRBJ2-2
v_call: TRBV19
d_call: TRBD1
cdr3_nt: TGTGCCAGTAGTATTTCCGGGACAGGGGTGAACACCGGGGAGCTGTTTTTT
cdr3_aa: CASSISGTGVNTGELFF

clone_size: NA
j_call: TRBJ1-3
v_call: TRBV10-2
d_call: NA
cdr3_nt: TGCGCCAGCAGCCGAGGGGGCTCTGGAAACACCATATATTTT
cdr3_aa: CASSRGGSGNTIYF

clone_size: NA
j_call: TRBJ2-2
v_call: TRBV10-2
d_call: TRBD1
cdr3_nt: TGCGCCAGCAGGACAGGGGGGTCTGGGGAGCTGTTTTTT
cdr3_aa: CASRTGGSGELFF

clone_size: NA
j_call: TRBJ1-4
v_call: TRBV7-2
d_call: NA
cdr3_nt: TGTGCCAGCAGCGTAGGGACAAGTGAAAAACTGTTTTTT
cdr3_aa: CASSVGTSEKLFF

clone_size: NA
j_call: TRBJ1-1
v_call: TRBV6-2/TRBV6-3
d_call: NA
cdr3_nt: TGTGCCAGCAGTTACGAAGACAGGATCGGGGTTTTGGGCACTGAAGCTTTCTTT
cdr3_aa: CASSYEDRIGVLGTEAFF

clone_size: NA
j_call: TRBJ1-5
v_call: TRBV4-2
d_call: NA
cdr3_nt: TGTGCCAGCAGCCAAGCCGGGGAGGATCAGCCCCAGCATTTT
cdr3_aa: CASSQAGEDQPQHF

clone_size: NA
j_call: TRBJ2-1
v_call: TRBV7-2
d_call: TRBD2
cdr3_nt: TGTGCCAGCAGCTTGTCTTTTACTAGCGGGAGGACCTTGAGGGAGCAGTTCTTC
cdr3_aa: CASSLSFTSGRTLREQFF

clone_size: NA
j_call: TRBJ2-7
v_call: TRBV5-6
d_call: TRBD2
cdr3_nt: TGTGCCAGCAGCCCCGAACGGGAACTAGCGGGAGTCGAGCAGTACTTC
cdr3_aa: CASSPERELAGVEQYF

clone_size: NA
j_call: TRBJ1-6
v_call: TRBV5-1
d_call: NA
cdr3_nt: TGCGCCAGCAGACCGACAGACTCGGCCGTAAGAGGCTCACCCCTCCACTTT
cdr3_aa: CASRPTDSAVRGSPLHF

clone_size: NA
j_call: TRBJ1-5
v_call: TRBV6-6
d_call: TRBD1
cdr3_nt: TGTGCCAGCAGATATGGACAGGCGGGCAATCAGCCCCAGCATTTT
cdr3_aa: CASRYGQAGNQPQHF

clone_size: NA
j_call: TRBJ2-2
v_call: TRBV18
d_call: TRBD2
cdr3_nt: TGTGCCAGCTCACGCGGGACTAGCGGGGCGAACACCGGGGAGCTGTTTTTT
cdr3_aa: CASSRGTSGANTGELFF

clone_size: NA
j_call: TRBJ1-2
v_call: TRBV10-3
d_call: TRBD1
cdr3_nt: TGTGCCATCAGTGAGTCTGGACAGGGGGATGGCTACACCTTC
cdr3_aa: CAISESGQGDGYTF

clone_size: NA
j_call: TRBJ1-4
v_call: TRBV2
d_call: NA
cdr3_nt: TGTGCCAGCAGCGATGACAGGCCAGCAACTAATGAAAAACTGTTTTTT
cdr3_aa: CASSDDRPATNEKLFF

clone_size: once
j_call: TRBJ1-1
v_call: TRBV12-3/TRBV12-4
d_call: TRBD1
cdr3_nt: TGTGCCAGCAGCTTACAGGGGTACACTGAAGCTTTCTTT
cdr3_aa: CASSLQGYTEAFF

clone_size: NA
j_call: TRBJ2-5
v_call: TRBV6-5
d_call: NA
cdr3_nt: TGTGCCAGCAGCTCTTCGTGGCAGGGAGAGACCCAGTACTTC
cdr3_aa: CASSSSWQGETQYF

clone_size: once
j_call: TRBJ2-5
v_call: TRBV5-1
d_call: NA
cdr3_nt: TGCGCCAGCAAACGGTTTCAAGAGACCCAGTACTTC
cdr3_aa: CASKRFQETQYF

clone_size: NA
j_call: TRBJ2-1
v_call: TRBV7-9
d_call: TRBD1
cdr3_nt: TGTGCCAGCAGCTTAGACCGGGACAGGGGCGATGAGCAGTTCTTC
cdr3_aa: CASSLDRDRGDEQFF

clone_size: NA
j_call: TRBJ2-7
v_call: TRBV19
d_call: TRBD2
cdr3_nt: TGTGCCAGTAGTATGAGGGAAAAGCGGGAGAGCGAGCAGTACTTC
cdr3_aa: CASSMREKRESEQYF

clone_size: NA
j_call: TRBJ1-1
v_call: TRBV5-1
d_call: NA
cdr3_nt: TGCGCCAGCAGCTTGCCCAAGGGGGCTGAAGCTTTCTTT
cdr3_aa: CASSLPKGAEAFF

clone_size: NA
j_call: TRBJ2-7
v_call: TRBV15
d_call: TRBD2
cdr3_nt: TGTGCCACCAGCAGAGAGAGGCTAGCGGGAGCCTACGAGCAGTACTTC
cdr3_aa: CATSRERLAGAYEQYF

clone_size: NA
j_call: TRBJ2-1
v_call: TRBV5-4
d_call: NA
cdr3_nt: TGTGCCAGCAGCTTTAGGTTCCGGGGTGACAATGAGCAGTTCTTC
cdr3_aa: CASSFRFRGDNEQFF

clone_size: once
j_call: TRBJ2-5
v_call: TRBV6-5
d_call: NA
cdr3_nt: TGTGCCAGCAGTTACGGGGGGTCGGTCGAGACCCAGTACTTC
cdr3_aa: CASSYGGSVETQYF

clone_size: NA
j_call: TRBJ1-5
v_call: TRBV10-3
d_call: NA
cdr3_nt: TGTGCCACCCACCCCGGGACAACTAGCAATCAGCCCCAGCATTTT
cdr3_aa: CATHPGTTSNQPQHF

clone_size: NA
j_call: TRBJ2-1
v_call: TRBV19
d_call: NA
cdr3_nt: TGTGCCAGTAGTAATACAGGGTCTCCCTACAATGAGCAGTTCTTC
cdr3_aa: CASSNTGSPYNEQFF

clone_size: NA
j_call: TRBJ2-4
v_call: TRBV28
d_call: NA
cdr3_nt: TGTGCCAGCAGCCCTCCGACAGACGTAGCCAAAAACATTCAGTACTTC
cdr3_aa: CASSPPTDVAKNIQYF

clone_size: NA
j_call: TRBJ1-2
v_call: TRBV5-5
d_call: TRBD1
cdr3_nt: TGTGCCAGCAGCTGGGAACAGGGGGCTAACTATGGCTACACCTTC
cdr3_aa: CASSWEQGANYGYTF

clone_size: NA
j_call: TRBJ2-7
v_call: TRBV6-6
d_call: NA
cdr3_nt: TGTGCCAGCAGCTCCTTGGCGGGAAGTACCTACGAGCAGTACTTC
cdr3_aa: CASSSLAGSTYEQYF

clone_size: NA
j_call: TRBJ2-3
v_call: TRBV28
d_call: NA
cdr3_nt: TGTGCCAGCAGCCTAATTTCTGCCCCAGATACGCAGTATTTT
cdr3_aa: CASSLISAPDTQYF

clone_size: NA
j_call: TRBJ2-3
v_call: TRBV6-1
d_call: NA
cdr3_nt: TGTGCCAGCAGTGAAGCTCGGGGGGATACGCAGTATTTT
cdr3_aa: CASSEARGDTQYF

clone_size: NA
j_call: TRBJ1-2
v_call: TRBV24-1
d_call: NA
cdr3_nt: TGTGCCACCAGTGATCCAAACAGGGTAGGATATGGCTACACCTTC
cdr3_aa: CATSDPNRVGYGYTF

clone_size: NA
j_call: TRBJ1-1
v_call: TRBV18
d_call: NA
cdr3_nt: TGTGCCAGCTCACCCCGGGACACTGAAGCTTTCTTT
cdr3_aa: CASSPRDTEAFF

clone_size: once
j_call: TRBJ2-7
v_call: TRBV3-1/TRBV3-2
d_call: NA
cdr3_nt: TGTGCCAGCAGCAAAGACTACGGCGAGCAGTACTTC
cdr3_aa: CASSKDYGEQYF

clone_size: NA
j_call: TRBJ2-1
v_call: TRBV15
d_call: NA
cdr3_nt: TGTGCCACCAGCAGAGATATGACCTTAGCGGTCTTC
cdr3_aa: CATSRDMTLAVF

clone_size: NA
j_call: TRBJ2-2
v_call: TRBV29-1
d_call: TRBD2
cdr3_nt: TGCAGCGCTGTGGACAAGGCTAGCGGGAGGCTCACCGGGGAGCTGTTTTTT
cdr3_aa: CSAVDKASGRLTGELFF

clone_size: once
j_call: TRBJ1-5
v_call: TRBV21-1
d_call: NA
cdr3_nt: TGTGCCAGCAGCAAACCCAGAAAAACGGCAGGGAGGAAGGACAATCAGCCCCAGCATTTT
cdr3_aa: CASSKPRKTAGRKDNQPQHF

clone_size: NA
j_call: TRBJ2-2
v_call: TRBV12-3/TRBV12-4
d_call: NA
cdr3_nt: TGTGCCAGCAGTTTACTGGGGGAGCTGTTTTTT
cdr3_aa: CASSLLGELFF

clone_size: NA
j_call: TRBJ2-4
v_call: TRBV11-2
d_call: NA
cdr3_nt: TGTGCCAGCAGCATAGGGGGGGTAGCCAAAAACATTCAGTACTTC
cdr3_aa: CASSIGGVAKNIQYF

clone_size: NA
j_call: TRBJ2-7
v_call: TRBV5-1
d_call: TRBD1
cdr3_nt: TGCGCCAGCAGCACAACCGGGACAGGCGACTACGAGCAGTACTTC
cdr3_aa: CASSTTGTGDYEQYF

clone_size: NA
j_call: TRBJ2-1
v_call: TRBV12-3/TRBV12-4
d_call: NA
cdr3_nt: TGTGCCAGCAGTTTTCAGTATGAGCAGTTCTTC
cdr3_aa: CASSFQYEQFF

clone_size: NA
j_call: TRBJ2-2
v_call: TRBV5-1
d_call: NA
cdr3_nt: TGCGCCAGCAGCCCCTTGGGGGGTAGCGGTAACACCGGGGAGCTGTTTTTT
cdr3_aa: CASSPLGGSGNTGELFF

clone_size: NA
j_call: TRBJ1-3
v_call: TRBV30
d_call: NA
cdr3_nt: TGTGCCTGGAGTGTACAGCGGGGGGGAGGAAACACCATATATTTT
cdr3_aa: CAWSVQRGGGNTIYF

clone_size: NA
j_call: TRBJ2-7
v_call: TRBV3-1/TRBV3-2
d_call: NA
cdr3_nt: TGTGCCAGCAGCCCTGAGGAGGGAGGGGGGTACGAGCAGTACTTC
cdr3_aa: CASSPEEGGGYEQYF

clone_size: NA
j_call: TRBJ2-1
v_call: TRBV11-3
d_call: NA
cdr3_nt: TGTGCCAGCAGCTCAAATAAGGGGTACGAGCAGTTCTTC
cdr3_aa: CASSSNKGYEQFF

clone_size: NA
j_call: TRBJ2-7
v_call: TRBV15
d_call: TRBD2
cdr3_nt: TGTGCCACCAGCGTTAGCGGGAGAACCTACGAGCAGTACTTC
cdr3_aa: CATSVSGRTYEQYF

clone_size: few
j_call: TRBJ2-7
v_call: TRBV6-4
d_call: NA
cdr3_nt: TGTGCCAGCAGAGTGACTGACGTCTCCTACGAGCAGTACTTC
cdr3_aa: CASRVTDVSYEQYF

clone_size: NA
j_call: TRBJ1-3
v_call: TRBV5-6
d_call: TRBD1
cdr3_nt: TGTGCCAGCAGCCAATTAGGACAGGGGATGTTTGGAAACACCATATATTTT
cdr3_aa: CASSQLGQGMFGNTIYF

clone_size: once
j_call: TRBJ2-1
v_call: TRBV9
d_call: TRBD1
cdr3_nt: TGTGCCAGCAGCGTAGAGGGACAGGGGGCCCCGGGTGAGCAGTTCTTC
cdr3_aa: CASSVEGQGAPGEQFF